Listed below are T cell receptor beta chains from one sample, sequenced in a study of patients and donors after allogeneic stem cell transplantation. TCRdb fed the RT-PCR reads into MiXCR, producing one record per CDR3 protein. The sample shows about 110,000 distinct CDR3 sequences, around 33% of them seen only once. The sequenced sample was blood, either unsorted or a sorted T cell fraction (not recorded which). The receptors derive from a human donor who was either an allogeneic HSCT recipient or a stem cell or donor lymphocyte infusion donor (not recorded which). It is not recorded whose cells these are; they may come from a transplant donor. Each CDR3 is given with its conserved first and last residue. Clone size appears in some rows only: once, few, many, or a class for an expanded clone.

>TRBV15|-
CATSRDPGTPGGQPQHF
>TRBV7-9|few
CASSLWGRTSDAYEQYF
>TRBV20-1|-
CSASGDFDEQFF
>TRBV6-5|-
CASRHGGSGSADTQYF
>TRBV6-5|many
CASRDRGVYNSPLHF
>TRBV20-1|few
CSARDGRLAGLEQYF
>TRBV3-1|-
CASSQDGGDNQPQHF
>TRBV20-1|few
CSARDYRSSSDTQYF
>TRBV2|-
CASTWTEQETQYF
>TRBV5-1|-
CASSRDFNEQFF
>TRBV7-9|-
CASSLSLGNTIYF
>TRBV27|-
CASSLPGQPEPYYGYTF
>TRBV12-3/TRBV12-4|few
CASSLWENTEAFF
>TRBV4-3|-
CASSQDRGSFLDQPQHF
>TRBV18|few
CASSPSTYNEQFF
>TRBV4-2|-
CASSQGWTTTLNEQFF
>TRBV18|few
CASSRTSTEAYTTF
>TRBV4-2|-
CASSRTSAGEDEQFF
>TRBV9|-
CASSKQSGDYGYTF
>TRBV5-1|-
CASSLAGTSEREYTDTQYF
>TRBV7-2|few
CASSLGTGTGYTF
>TRBV30|-
CAYHRGPGELFF
>TRBV7-9|-
CASSFDTYNSPLHF
>TRBV28|-
CASSRGQGRVGYGYTF
>TRBV14|-
CASSSLQQNYGYTF
>TRBV6-5|few
CASSYSPGVTGYTF
>TRBV12-3/TRBV12-4|few
CASSFGSGGTYEQYF
>TRBV21-1|-
CASSDHRESYEQYF
>TRBV29-1|few
CSVLRMNTEAFF
>TRBV28|-
CASSLGGHDEQFF
>TRBV29-1|few
CSVEPIQETQYF
>TRBV5-6|-
CASSPPGHHYGYTF
>TRBV19|-
CASASTHLNIQYF
>TRBV28|few
CASSFAGGDGYTF
>TRBV10-3|few
CAIRLGPNTEAFF
>TRBV20-1|-
CSASFRTSSYEQYF
>TRBV6-1|many
CASSVGRYQPQHF
>TRBV9|few
CASSVAGDGKLFF
>TRBV5-1|many
CASSLEGNSNQPQHF